This is a list of T cell receptor beta chains from one sample in a study of blood T cell repertoires in COVID-19. The protocol was immunoSEQ multiplex PCR, while the TCRdb copy is restricted to in-frame clones and leaves out a portion. The table includes roughly 120,000 clones, over 65% detected once. The sample taken for sequencing was peripheral blood. The source is a man aged 30 to 45 with acute or convalescent COVID-19. Both conserved end residues are part of each CDR3. A D gene is named only where the DNA matches it firmly. Where a row states a size, it is once, few, many or the class of an expanded clone; other rows omit it.

clone_size: -; j_call: TRBJ1-3; d_call: -; cdr3_length: 13; v_call: TRBV19; cdr3_nt: TGTGCCAGTACGACCAGGGACAAAAACACCATATATTTT; cdr3_aa: CASTTRDKNTIYF
clone_size: few; j_call: TRBJ2-3; d_call: TRBD2; cdr3_length: 15; v_call: TRBV6-1; cdr3_nt: TGTGCCAGCAGTGAAGGTTCGGGGGGGGCAGATACGCAGTATTTT; cdr3_aa: CASSEGSGGADTQYF
clone_size: -; j_call: TRBJ2-5; d_call: TRBD2; cdr3_length: 16; v_call: TRBV6-6; cdr3_nt: TGTGCCAGCCTTGATAGCGGGGGATATGACCAAGAGACCCAGTACTTC; cdr3_aa: CASLDSGGYDQETQYF
clone_size: -; j_call: TRBJ2-5; d_call: -; cdr3_length: 13; v_call: TRBV4-1; cdr3_nt: TGCGCCAGCGGTCATGGGCTCCAAGAGACCCAGTACTTC; cdr3_aa: CASGHGLQETQYF
clone_size: -; j_call: TRBJ2-3; d_call: TRBD2; cdr3_length: 17; v_call: TRBV9; cdr3_nt: TGTGCCAGCAGCGTAGCTACGGCGGGAGGGCCTGGAGATACGCAGTATTTT; cdr3_aa: CASSVATAGGPGDTQYF
clone_size: -; j_call: TRBJ1-3; d_call: -; cdr3_length: 15; v_call: TRBV4-2; cdr3_nt: TGTGCCAGCAGCCAAGATAGGACTGCGGGAAACACCATATATTTT; cdr3_aa: CASSQDRTAGNTIYF
clone_size: -; j_call: TRBJ2-1; d_call: -; cdr3_length: 15; v_call: TRBV5-1; cdr3_nt: TGCGCCAGCAGCATGTTGATGAGCTCCTACAATGAGCAGTTCTTC; cdr3_aa: CASSMLMSSYNEQFF
clone_size: -; j_call: TRBJ2-7; d_call: TRBD1; cdr3_length: 15; v_call: TRBV4-3; cdr3_nt: TGCGCCAGCAGCCAAGGGGGGACAGTAAAGACCGAGCAGTACTTC; cdr3_aa: CASSQGGTVKTEQYF
clone_size: -; j_call: TRBJ2-7; d_call: -; cdr3_length: 12; v_call: TRBV2; cdr3_nt: TGTGCCAGCACGCCTAGCTTCTACGAGCAGTACTTC; cdr3_aa: CASTPSFYEQYF
clone_size: -; j_call: TRBJ2-3; d_call: TRBD2; cdr3_length: 16; v_call: TRBV18; cdr3_nt: TGTGCCAGCTCCCCTACCCTAGCGGGAAGCACAGATACGCAGTATTTT; cdr3_aa: CASSPTLAGSTDTQYF
clone_size: -; j_call: TRBJ1-1; d_call: -; cdr3_length: 13; v_call: TRBV5-1; cdr3_nt: TGCGCCAGCAGCCCCTCGGGAGACACTGAAGCTTTCTTT; cdr3_aa: CASSPSGDTEAFF
clone_size: -; j_call: TRBJ2-1; d_call: TRBD1; cdr3_length: 15; v_call: TRBV5-4; cdr3_nt: TGTGCCAGCAGCTCGGGACAGGGAGCCTACAATGAGCAGTTCTTC; cdr3_aa: CASSSGQGAYNEQFF
clone_size: few; j_call: TRBJ1-3; d_call: TRBD1; cdr3_length: 15; v_call: TRBV7-8; cdr3_nt: TGTGCCAGCAGCGCACAGGGGGCGCAGGGAAACACCATATATTTT; cdr3_aa: CASSAQGAQGNTIYF
clone_size: -; j_call: TRBJ2-5; d_call: -; cdr3_length: 12; v_call: TRBV7-9; cdr3_nt: TGTGCCAGCAGGAGGGATGAAGAGACCCAGTACTTC; cdr3_aa: CASRRDEETQYF
clone_size: -; j_call: TRBJ1-1; d_call: TRBD1; cdr3_length: 13; v_call: TRBV5-1; cdr3_nt: TGCGCCAGCAGCTTAGACAGGGGCACTGAAGCTTTCTTT; cdr3_aa: CASSLDRGTEAFF
clone_size: -; j_call: TRBJ2-5; d_call: -; cdr3_length: 14; v_call: TRBV6-2/TRBV6-3; cdr3_nt: TGTGCCAGCACCCCGGTCGGAGACGAGGGGACCCAGTACTTC; cdr3_aa: CASTPVGDEGTQYF